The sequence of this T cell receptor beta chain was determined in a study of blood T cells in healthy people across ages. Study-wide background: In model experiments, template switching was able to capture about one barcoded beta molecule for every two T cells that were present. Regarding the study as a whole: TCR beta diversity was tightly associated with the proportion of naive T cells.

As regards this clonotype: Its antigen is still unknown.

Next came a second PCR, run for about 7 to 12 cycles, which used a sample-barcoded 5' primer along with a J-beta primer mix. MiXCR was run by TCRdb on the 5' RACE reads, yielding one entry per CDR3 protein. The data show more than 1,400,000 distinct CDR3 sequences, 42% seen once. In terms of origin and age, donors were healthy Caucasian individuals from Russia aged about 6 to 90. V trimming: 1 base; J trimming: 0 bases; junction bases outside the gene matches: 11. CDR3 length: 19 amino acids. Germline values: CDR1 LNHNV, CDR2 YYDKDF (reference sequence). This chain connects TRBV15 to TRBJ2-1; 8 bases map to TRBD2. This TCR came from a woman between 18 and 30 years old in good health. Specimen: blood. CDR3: CATSRGVSGVLSSYNEQFF. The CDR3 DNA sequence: TGTGCCACCAGCAGAGGGGTTAGCGGGGTACTTAGCTCCTACAATGAGCAGTTCTTC.